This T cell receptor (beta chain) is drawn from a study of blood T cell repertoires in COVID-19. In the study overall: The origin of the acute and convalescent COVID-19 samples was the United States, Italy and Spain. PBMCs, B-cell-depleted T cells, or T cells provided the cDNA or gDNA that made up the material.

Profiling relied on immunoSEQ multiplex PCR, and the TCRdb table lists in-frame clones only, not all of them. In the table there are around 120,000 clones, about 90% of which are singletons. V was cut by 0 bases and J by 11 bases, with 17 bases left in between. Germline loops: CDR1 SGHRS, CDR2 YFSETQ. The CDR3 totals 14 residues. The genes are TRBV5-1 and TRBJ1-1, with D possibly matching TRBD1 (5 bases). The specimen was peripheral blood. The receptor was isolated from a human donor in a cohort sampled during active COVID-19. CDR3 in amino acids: CASSLAPGGEAAFF. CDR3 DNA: TGCGCCAGCAGCTTGGCCCCCGGAGGGGAGGCTGCTTTCTTT.